Shown below are 4 T cell receptor beta chains from a single sample sequenced in a study of PD-1 blockade in classical Hodgkin lymphoma. Assay: immunoSEQ multiplex PCR; the TCRdb copy retains only in-frame clones and omits some. This sample carries about 35,000 clones, about nine tenths of them seen once, and the ten largest clones take 0.2% to 0.3%. There was relapse after autologous stem cell transplantation in every patient, and there was variation in brentuximab vedotin exposure. Thawed PBMCs were the source of CD4+ T cells, purified by magnetic negative selection. This specimen was CD4+ T cells from blood, taken at baseline. The receptors were sampled from a human donor with classical Hodgkin lymphoma.

The V gene is TRBV19, the J gene TRBJ2-3; no definite D call. The CDR3 loop spans 17 amino acids. Per the germline V gene, CDR1 is LNHDA and CDR2 is SQIVND (reference sequence). V was trimmed by 3 bases and J by 6 bases, leaving 22 bases between them. CDR3 in DNA: TGTGCCAGTAGTATCCCCAGAGAACCCTCCTACCGCGATACGCAGTATTTT. As protein: CASSIPREPSYRDTQYF.

V usage is TRBV6-6 and J usage is TRBJ2-7; possible D gene TRBD1, 5 bases. Germline-derived CDR1 and CDR2 are MNHNY and SVGAGI (reference sequence). The V end was cut by 6 bases, the J end by 2 bases, with 14 bases between. The CDR3 totals 14 residues. The CDR3 protein is CASRPRAEAYEQYF. In DNA form, the CDR3 reads TGTGCCAGCAGGCCCAGGGCGGAAGCCTACGAGCAGTACTTC.

This rearrangement joins TRBV29-1 to TRBJ1-2, with D unclear. Trimming pared 4 bases from V and 2 bases from J, leaving 8 bases between. Germline-derived CDR1 and CDR2 are SQVTM and ANQGSEA. CDR3 length equals 12 residues. The CDR3: CSVGGHNYGYTF. CDR3 coding DNA: TGCAGCGTTGGAGGGCACAACTATGGCTACACCTTC.

The genes are TRBV2 and TRBJ2-1; 11 nucleotides match TRBD1. This CDR3 has 16 amino acids. Germline V gene data show CDR1 as SNHLY and CDR2 as FYNNEI. V lost 4 bases, J lost 9 bases, and 11 bases stayed unmatched. CDR3 sequence reads: CASSARTGGAIGEQFF. For the CDR3, the DNA is TGTGCCAGCAGTGCAAGGACAGGGGGCGCGATAGGTGAGCAGTTCTTC. The variable domain in full, completed from reference TRBV2 and TRBJ2-1, reads EPEVTQTPSHQVTQMGQEVILRCVPISNHLYFYWYRQILGQKVEFLVSFYNNEISEKSEIFDDQFSVERPDGSNFTLKIRSTKLEDSAMYFCASSARTGGAIGEQFFGPGTRLTVL.